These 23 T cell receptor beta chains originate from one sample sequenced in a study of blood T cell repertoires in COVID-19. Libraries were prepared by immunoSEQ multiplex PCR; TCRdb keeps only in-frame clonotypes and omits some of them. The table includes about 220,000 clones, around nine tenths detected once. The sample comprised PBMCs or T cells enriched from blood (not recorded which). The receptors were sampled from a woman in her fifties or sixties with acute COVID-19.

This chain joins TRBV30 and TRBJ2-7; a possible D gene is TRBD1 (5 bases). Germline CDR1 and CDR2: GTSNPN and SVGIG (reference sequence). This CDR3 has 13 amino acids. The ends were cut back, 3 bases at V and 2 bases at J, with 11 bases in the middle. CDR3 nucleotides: TGTGCCTGGAGGTCAGGGTACCCCTACGAGCAGTACTTC. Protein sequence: CAWRSGYPYEQYF.

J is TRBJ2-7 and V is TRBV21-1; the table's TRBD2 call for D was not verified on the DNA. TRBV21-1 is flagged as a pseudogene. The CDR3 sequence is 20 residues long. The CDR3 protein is CASSKKAGVLAGGRSYEQYF. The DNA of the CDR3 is TGTGCCAGCAGCAAAAAGGCGGGGGTACTAGCGGGAGGAAGGAGCTACGAGCAGTACTTC.

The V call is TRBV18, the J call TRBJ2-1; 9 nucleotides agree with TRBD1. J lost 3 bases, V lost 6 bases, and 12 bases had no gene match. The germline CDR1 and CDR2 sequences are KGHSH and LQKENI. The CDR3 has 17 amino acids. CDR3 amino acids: CASSPNPGQGFYNEQFF. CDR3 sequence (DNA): TGTGCCAGCTCGCCGAACCCGGGACAGGGTTTCTACAATGAGCAGTTCTTC.

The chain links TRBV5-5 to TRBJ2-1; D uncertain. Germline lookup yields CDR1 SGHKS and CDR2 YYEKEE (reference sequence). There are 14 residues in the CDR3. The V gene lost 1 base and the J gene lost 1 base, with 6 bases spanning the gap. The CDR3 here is CASSLIGSYNEQFF. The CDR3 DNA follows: TGTGCCAGCAGCTTGATCGGGTCCTACAATGAGCAGTTCTTC.

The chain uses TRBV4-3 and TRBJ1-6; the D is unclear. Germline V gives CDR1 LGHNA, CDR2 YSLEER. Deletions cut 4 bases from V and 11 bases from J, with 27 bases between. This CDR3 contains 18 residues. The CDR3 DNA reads TGCGCCAGCAGCCTCCTACCAGGCGGAGGGCCTAAGGGAGCACCCCTCCACTTT. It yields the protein CASSLLPGGGPKGAPLHF.

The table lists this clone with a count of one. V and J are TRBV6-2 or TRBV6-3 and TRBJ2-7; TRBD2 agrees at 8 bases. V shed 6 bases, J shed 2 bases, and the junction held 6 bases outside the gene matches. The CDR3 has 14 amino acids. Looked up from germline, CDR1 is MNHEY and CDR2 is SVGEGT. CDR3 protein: CASSRPGLAYEQYF. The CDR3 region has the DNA TGTGCCAGCAGCCGTCCGGGACTAGCCTACGAGCAGTACTTC.

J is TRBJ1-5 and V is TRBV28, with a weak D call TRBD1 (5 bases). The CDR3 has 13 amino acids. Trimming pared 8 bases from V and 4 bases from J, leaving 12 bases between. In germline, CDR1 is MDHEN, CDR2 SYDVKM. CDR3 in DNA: TGTGCCAGCTGCAGGGTAGGAAATCAGCCCCAGCATTTT. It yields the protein CASCRVGNQPQHF.

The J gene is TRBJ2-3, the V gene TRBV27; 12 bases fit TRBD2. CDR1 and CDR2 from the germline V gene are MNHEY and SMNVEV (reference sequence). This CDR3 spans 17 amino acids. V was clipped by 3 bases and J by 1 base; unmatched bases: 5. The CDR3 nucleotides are TGTGCCAGCAGTTTTCTAGCGGGAGGGCAGGGCACAGATACGCAGTATTTT. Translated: CASSFLAGGQGTDTQYF.

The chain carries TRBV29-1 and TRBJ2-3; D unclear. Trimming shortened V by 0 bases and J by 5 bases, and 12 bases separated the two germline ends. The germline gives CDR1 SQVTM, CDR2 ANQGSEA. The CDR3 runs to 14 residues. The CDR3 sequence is CSVEDLHEVDTQYF. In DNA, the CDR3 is TGCAGCGTTGAAGATCTTCATGAGGTAGATACGCAGTATTTT.

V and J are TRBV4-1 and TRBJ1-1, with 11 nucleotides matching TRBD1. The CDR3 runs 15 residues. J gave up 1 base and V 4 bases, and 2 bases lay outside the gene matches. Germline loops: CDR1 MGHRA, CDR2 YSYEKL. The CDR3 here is CASSRGQGGNTEAFF. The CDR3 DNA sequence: TGCGCCAGCAGCCGGGGACAGGGGGGGAACACTGAAGCTTTCTTT.

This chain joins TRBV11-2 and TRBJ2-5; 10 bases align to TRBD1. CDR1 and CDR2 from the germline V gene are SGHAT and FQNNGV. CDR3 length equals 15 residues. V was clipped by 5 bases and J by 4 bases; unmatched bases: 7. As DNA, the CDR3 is TGTGCCAGCAGCCGCGGGACAGGGGTTGGAGAGACCCAGTACTTC. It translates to CASSRGTGVGETQYF. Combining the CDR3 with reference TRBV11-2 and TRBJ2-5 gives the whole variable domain EAGVAQSPRYKIIEKRQSVAFWCNPISGHATLYWYQQILGQGPKLLIQFQNNGVVDDSQLPKDRFSAERLKGVDSTLKIQPAKLEDSAVYLCASSRGTGVGETQYFGPGTRLLVL.

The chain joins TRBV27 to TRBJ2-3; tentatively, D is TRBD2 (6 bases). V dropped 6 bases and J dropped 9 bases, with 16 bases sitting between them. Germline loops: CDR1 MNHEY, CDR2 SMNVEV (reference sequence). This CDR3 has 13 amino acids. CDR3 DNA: TGTGCCAGCAGCCCGCGCCCCGGGGGAACGCAGTATTTT. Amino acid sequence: CASSPRPGGTQYF.

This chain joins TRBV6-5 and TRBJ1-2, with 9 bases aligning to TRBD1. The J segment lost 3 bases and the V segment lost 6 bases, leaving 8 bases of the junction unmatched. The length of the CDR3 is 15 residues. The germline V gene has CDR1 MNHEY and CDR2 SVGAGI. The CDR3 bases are TGTGCCAGCAGGGCCCCGGGACAGGGAGACTATGGCTACACCTTC. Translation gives CASRAPGQGDYGYTF.

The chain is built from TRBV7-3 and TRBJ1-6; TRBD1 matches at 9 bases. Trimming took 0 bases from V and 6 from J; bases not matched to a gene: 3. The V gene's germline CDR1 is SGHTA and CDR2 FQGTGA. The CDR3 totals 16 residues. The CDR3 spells CASSLTATGGNSPLHF. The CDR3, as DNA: TGTGCCAGCAGCTTAACGGCGACAGGGGGTAATTCACCCCTCCACTTT.

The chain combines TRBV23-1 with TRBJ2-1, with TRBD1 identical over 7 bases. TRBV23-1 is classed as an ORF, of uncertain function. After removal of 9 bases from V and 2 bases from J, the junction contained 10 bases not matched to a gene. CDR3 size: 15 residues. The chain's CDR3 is CARTPQGSPYNEQFF. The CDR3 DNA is TGCGCCAGAACACCACAGGGGTCGCCCTACAATGAGCAGTTCTTC.

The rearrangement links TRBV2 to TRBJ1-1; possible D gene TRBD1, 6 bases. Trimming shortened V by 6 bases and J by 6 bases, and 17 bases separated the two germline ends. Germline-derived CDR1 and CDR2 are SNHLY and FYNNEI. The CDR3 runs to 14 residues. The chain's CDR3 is CASRPTGLGAEAFF. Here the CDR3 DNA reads TGTGCCAGCAGACCGACAGGCCTGGGAGCTGAAGCTTTCTTT.

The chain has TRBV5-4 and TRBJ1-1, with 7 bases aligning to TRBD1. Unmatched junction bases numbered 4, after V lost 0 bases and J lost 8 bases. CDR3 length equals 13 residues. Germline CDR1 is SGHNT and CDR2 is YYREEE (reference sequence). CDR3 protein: CASSLEQGDEAFF. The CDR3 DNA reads TGTGCCAGCAGCTTGGAGCAGGGGGACGAAGCTTTCTTT. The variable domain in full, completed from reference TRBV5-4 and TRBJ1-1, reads ETGVTQSPTHLIKTRGQQVTLRCSSQSGHNTVSWYQQALGQGPQFIFQYYREEENGRGNFPPRFSGLQFPNYSSELNVNALELDDSALYLCASSLEQGDEAFFGQGTRLTVV.

In nucleotides, the CDR3 is TGTGCCAGCAGGGGGATTGGACCCTGGGGAGCTGAAAAACTGTTTTTT. Its protein is CASRGIGPWGAEKLFF. This rearrangement joins TRBV27 to TRBJ1-4; D unresolved. CDR1 is MNHEY, CDR2 SMNVEV, per germline (reference sequence). Trimming left V 6 bases short and J 7 bases short, with 21 bases between. The CDR3 consists of 16 residues.

CDR3 coding DNA: TGTGCCAGCAGCTTGTTGGGGGAGGGCACCGGGGAGCTGTTTTTT. Translation gives CASSLLGEGTGELFF. The V and J genes are TRBV5-6 and TRBJ2-2, with 7 bases identical to TRBD2. V lost 1 base, J lost 4 bases, and 4 bases stayed unmatched. The CDR3 extends over 15 amino acids. Germline V CDR1 and CDR2: SGHDT, YYEEEE.

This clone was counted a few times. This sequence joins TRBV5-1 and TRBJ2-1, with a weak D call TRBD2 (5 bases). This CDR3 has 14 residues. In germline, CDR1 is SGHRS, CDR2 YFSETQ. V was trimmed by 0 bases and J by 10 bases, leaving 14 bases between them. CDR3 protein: CASSLESTRREQFF. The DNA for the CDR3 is TGCGCCAGCAGCTTGGAGTCTACCCGGAGGGAGCAGTTCTTC.

This CDR3 is CASSLQGSDYNEQFF. Here the CDR3 DNA reads TGCGCCAGCAGCTTGCAGGGGAGTGACTACAATGAGCAGTTCTTC. The chain uses TRBV5-1 and TRBJ2-1, with a possible D match to TRBD1 (6 bases). The CDR3 covers 15 residues. V was clipped by 1 base and J by 3 bases, with 11 bases between them. The germline gives CDR1 SGHRS, CDR2 YFSETQ.

As DNA, the CDR3 is TGCGCCAGCAGCTTGGACAGGGTCGCGAGTGAGCAGTTCTTC. Its translation is CASSLDRVASEQFF. The V call is TRBV5-1, the J call TRBJ2-1, with a weak D call TRBD1 (6 bases). Germline CDR1 and CDR2: SGHRS and YFSETQ. This CDR3 region has 14 residues. The V and J ends lost 0 bases and 9 bases respectively, with 13 bases between them.

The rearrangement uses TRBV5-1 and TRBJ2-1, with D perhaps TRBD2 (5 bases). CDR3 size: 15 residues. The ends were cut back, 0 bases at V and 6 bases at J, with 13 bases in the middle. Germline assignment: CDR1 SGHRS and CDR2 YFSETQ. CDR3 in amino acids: CASSLGSSSGNEQFF. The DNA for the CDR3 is TGCGCCAGCAGCTTGGGCTCTAGCTCGGGCAATGAGCAGTTCTTC. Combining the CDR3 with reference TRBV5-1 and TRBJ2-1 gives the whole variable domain KAGVTQTPRYLIKTRGQQVTLSCSPISGHRSVSWYQQTPGQGLQFLFEYFSETQRNKGNFPGRFSGRQFSNSRSEMNVSTLELGDSALYLCASSLGSSSGNEQFFGPGTRLTVL.